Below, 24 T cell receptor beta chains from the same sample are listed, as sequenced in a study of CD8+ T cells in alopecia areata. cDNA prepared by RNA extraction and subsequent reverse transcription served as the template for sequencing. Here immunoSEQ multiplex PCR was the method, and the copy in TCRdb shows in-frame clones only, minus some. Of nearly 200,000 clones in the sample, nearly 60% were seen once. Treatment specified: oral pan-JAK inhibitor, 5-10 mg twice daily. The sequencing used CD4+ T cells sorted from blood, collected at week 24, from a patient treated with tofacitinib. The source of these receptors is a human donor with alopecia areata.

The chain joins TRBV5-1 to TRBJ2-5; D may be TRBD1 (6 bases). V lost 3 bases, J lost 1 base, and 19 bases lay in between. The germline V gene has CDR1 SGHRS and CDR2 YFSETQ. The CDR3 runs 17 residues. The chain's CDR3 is CASSSWPSQGTQETQYF. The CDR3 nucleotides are TGCGCCAGCAGCTCATGGCCCAGTCAGGGGACCCAAGAGACCCAGTACTTC. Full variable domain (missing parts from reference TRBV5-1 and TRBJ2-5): KAGVTQTPRYLIKTRGQQVTLSCSPISGHRSVSWYQQTPGQGLQFLFEYFSETQRNKGNFPGRFSGRQFSNSRSEMNVSTLELGDSALYLCASSSWPSQGTQETQYFGPGTRLLVL.

For the CDR3, the DNA is TGCAGTGCTAGACGTACAGAGGAGCTGTTTTTT. Translating it yields CSARRTEELFF. The chain couples TRBV20-1 to TRBJ2-2; D remains unclear. The ends were cut back, 2 bases at V and 10 bases at J, with 8 bases in the middle. The CDR3 extends over 11 amino acids. Germline CDR1 DFQATT, CDR2 SNEGSKA (reference sequence).

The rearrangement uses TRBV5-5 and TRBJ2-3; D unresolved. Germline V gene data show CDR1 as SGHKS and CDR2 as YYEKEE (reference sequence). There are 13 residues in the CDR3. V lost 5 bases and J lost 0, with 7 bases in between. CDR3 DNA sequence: TGTGCCAGCAGGGACGGAAGCACAGATACGCAGTATTTT. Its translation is CASRDGSTDTQYF.

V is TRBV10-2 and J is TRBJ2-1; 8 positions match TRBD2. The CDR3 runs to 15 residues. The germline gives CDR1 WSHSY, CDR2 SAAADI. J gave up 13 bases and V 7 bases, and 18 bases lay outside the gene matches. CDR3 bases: TGCGCCAGCAACCCACTAGCGGAGATGAGGTCCGGACAGTTCTTC. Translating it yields CASNPLAEMRSGQFF.

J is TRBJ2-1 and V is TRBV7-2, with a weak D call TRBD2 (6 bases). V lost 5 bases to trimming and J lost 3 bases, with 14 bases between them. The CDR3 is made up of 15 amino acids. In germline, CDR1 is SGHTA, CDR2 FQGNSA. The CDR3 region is CASSPGGGNYNEQFF. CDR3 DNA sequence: TGTGCCAGCAGCCCAGGAGGAGGGAACTACAATGAGCAGTTCTTC.

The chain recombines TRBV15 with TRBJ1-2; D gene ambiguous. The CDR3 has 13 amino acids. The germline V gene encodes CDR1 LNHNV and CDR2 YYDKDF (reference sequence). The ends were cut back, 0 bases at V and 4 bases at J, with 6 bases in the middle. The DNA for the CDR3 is TGTGCCACCAGCAGAGATCTTGGCTATGGCTACACCTTC. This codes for CATSRDLGYGYTF. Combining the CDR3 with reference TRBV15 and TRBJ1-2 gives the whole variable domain DAMVIQNPRYQVTQFGKPVTLSCSQTLNHNVMYWYQQKSSQAPKLLFHYYDKDFNNEADTPDNFQSRRPNTSFCFLDIRSPGLGDTAMYLCATSRDLGYGYTFGSGTRLTVV.

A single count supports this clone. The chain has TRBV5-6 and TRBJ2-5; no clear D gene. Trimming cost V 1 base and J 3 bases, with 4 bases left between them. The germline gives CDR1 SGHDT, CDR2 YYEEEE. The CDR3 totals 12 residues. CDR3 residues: CASSLTEETQYF. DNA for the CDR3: TGTGCCAGCAGCTTGACAGAAGAGACCCAGTACTTC.

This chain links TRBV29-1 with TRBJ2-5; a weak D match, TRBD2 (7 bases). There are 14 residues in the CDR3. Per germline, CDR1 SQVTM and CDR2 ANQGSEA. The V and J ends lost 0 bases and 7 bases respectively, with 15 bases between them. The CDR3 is CSVEDSGAGATQYF. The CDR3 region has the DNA TGCAGCGTTGAAGATTCGGGTGCGGGGGCGACCCAGTACTTC.

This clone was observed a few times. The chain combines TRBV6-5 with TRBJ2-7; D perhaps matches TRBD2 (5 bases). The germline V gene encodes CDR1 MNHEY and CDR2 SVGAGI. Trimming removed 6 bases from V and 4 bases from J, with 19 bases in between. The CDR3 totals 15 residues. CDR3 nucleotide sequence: TGTGCCAGCAGCCCCGCGGCTAGCTCTCCTTACGAGCAGTACTTC. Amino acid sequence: CASSPAASSPYEQYF.

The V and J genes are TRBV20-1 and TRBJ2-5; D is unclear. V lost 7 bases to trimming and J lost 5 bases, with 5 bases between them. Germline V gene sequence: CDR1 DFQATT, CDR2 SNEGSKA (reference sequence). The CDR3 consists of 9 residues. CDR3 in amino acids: CSVAETQYF. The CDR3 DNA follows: TGCAGTGTAGCCGAGACCCAGTACTTC.

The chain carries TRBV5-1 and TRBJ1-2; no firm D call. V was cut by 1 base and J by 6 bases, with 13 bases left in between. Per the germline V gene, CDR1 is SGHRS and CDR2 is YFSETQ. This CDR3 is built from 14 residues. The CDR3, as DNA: TGCGCCAGCAGCTTGATTGAGGGAAGCGATGGCTACACCTTC. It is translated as CASSLIEGSDGYTF.

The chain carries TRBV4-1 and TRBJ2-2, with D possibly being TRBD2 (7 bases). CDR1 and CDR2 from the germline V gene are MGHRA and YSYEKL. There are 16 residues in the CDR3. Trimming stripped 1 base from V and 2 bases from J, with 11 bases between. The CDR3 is CASSQAGGLNTGELFF. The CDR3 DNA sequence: TGCGCCAGCAGCCAAGCGGGGGGCTTAAACACCGGGGAGCTGTTTTTT.

For the CDR3, the DNA is TGCGCCAGCAGCAACCCCCAGGGGGCTAGAAATGAGCAGTTCTTC. As protein: CASSNPQGARNEQFF. V and J are TRBV5-1 and TRBJ2-1; 8 bases are a match to TRBD1. CDR3 length equals 15 residues. CDR1 SGHRS and CDR2 YFSETQ come from the germline V gene. Losses at the gene ends were 4 bases for V and 7 bases for J; bases not matched to a gene: 10.

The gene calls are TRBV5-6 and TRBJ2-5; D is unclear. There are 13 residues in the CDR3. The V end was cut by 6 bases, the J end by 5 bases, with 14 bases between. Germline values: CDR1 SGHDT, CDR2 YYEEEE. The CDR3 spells CASNSARRETQYF. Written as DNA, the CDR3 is TGTGCCAGCAACTCCGCCAGGCGGGAGACCCAGTACTTC.

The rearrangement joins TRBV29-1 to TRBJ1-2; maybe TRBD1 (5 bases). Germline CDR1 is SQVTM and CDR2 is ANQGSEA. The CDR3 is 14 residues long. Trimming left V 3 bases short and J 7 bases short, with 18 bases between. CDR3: CSVDGWGEGAGYTF. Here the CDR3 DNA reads TGCAGCGTTGACGGGTGGGGAGAAGGGGCTGGCTACACCTTC.

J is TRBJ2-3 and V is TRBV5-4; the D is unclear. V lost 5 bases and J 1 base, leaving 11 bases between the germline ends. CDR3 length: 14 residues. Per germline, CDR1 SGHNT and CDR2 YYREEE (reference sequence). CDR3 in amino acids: CASSPFRGTDTQYF. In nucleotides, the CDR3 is TGTGCCAGCAGTCCGTTCCGTGGCACAGATACGCAGTATTTT.

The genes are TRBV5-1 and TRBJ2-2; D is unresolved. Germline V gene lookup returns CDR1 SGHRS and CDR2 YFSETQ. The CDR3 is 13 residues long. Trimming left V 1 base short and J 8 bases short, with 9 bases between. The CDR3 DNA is TGCGCCAGCAGCTTGTATCTTCCGGGGGAGCTGTTTTTT. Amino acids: CASSLYLPGELFF.

The CDR3 DNA follows: TGTGCCAGCAGCCCCAGCTCGGGTACGACCTACGAGCAGTACTTC. The encoded protein is CASSPSSGTTYEQYF. The V gene is TRBV2, the J gene TRBJ2-7; D uncertain. CDR1 and CDR2 (germline): SNHLY, FYNNEI. V lost 6 bases and J lost 2, with 17 bases in between. This CDR3 is 15 amino acids long.

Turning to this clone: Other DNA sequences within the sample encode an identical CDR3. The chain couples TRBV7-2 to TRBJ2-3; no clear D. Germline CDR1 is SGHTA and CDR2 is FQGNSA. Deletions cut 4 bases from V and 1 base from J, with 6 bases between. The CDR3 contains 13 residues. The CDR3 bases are TGTGCCAGCAGCTCCACGGGCACAGATACGCAGTATTTT. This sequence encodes CASSSTGTDTQYF.

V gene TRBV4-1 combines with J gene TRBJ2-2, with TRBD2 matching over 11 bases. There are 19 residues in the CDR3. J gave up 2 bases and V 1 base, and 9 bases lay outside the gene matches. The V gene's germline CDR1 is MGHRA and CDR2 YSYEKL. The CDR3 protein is CASSQGVGGLAGNTGELFF. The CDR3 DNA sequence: TGCGCCAGCAGCCAAGGTGTTGGAGGACTAGCGGGTAACACCGGGGAGCTGTTTTTT.

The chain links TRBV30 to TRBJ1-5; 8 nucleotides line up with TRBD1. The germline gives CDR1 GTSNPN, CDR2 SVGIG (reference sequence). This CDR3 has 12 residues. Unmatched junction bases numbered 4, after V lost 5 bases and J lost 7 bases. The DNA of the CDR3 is TGTGCCTGGGGGACAGGCCACCAGCCCCAGCATTTT. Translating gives CAWGTGHQPQHF.

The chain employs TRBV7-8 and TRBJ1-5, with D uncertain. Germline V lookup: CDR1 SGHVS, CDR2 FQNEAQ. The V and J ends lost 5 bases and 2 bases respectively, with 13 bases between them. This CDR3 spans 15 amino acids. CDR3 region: CASSRSPRGNQPQHF. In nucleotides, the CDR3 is TGTGCCAGCAGCCGGTCCCCCCGGGGCAATCAGCCCCAGCATTTT.

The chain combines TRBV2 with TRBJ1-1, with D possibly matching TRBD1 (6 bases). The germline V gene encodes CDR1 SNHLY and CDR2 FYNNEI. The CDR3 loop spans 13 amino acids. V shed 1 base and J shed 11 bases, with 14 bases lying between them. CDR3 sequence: CASSEVRGIWAFF. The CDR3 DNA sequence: TGTGCCAGCAGTGAAGTTAGGGGGATCTGGGCTTTCTTT.

The CDR3 region has the DNA TGTGCCAGCAGCTTAGCTCAGGGGAACACTGAAGCTTTCTTT. This gives the protein CASSLAQGNTEAFF. The V and J genes are TRBV7-8 and TRBJ1-1; D perhaps matches TRBD1 (5 bases). The CDR3 extends over 14 amino acids. The V gene lost 0 bases and the J gene lost 1 base, with 6 bases spanning the gap. Germline loops: CDR1 SGHVS, CDR2 FQNEAQ. Supplemented by reference TRBV7-8 and TRBJ1-1, the full variable domain reads GAGVSQSPRYKVAKRGQDVALRCDPISGHVSLFWYQQALGQGPEFLTYFQNEAQLDKSGLPSDRFFAERPEGSVSTLKIQRTQQEDSAVYLCASSLAQGNTEAFFGQGTRLTVV.